These T cell receptor beta chains were read from a single sample in a study of vaccination and CD4 T cells after COVID-19. TCRdb independently ran MiXCR on the PCR reads; one entry per CDR3 protein. The sample yields under 25,000 distinct CDR3 sequences, 35% to 50% seen once. These receptors' targets are unknown. The source was CD4+ T cells from blood, cultured in vitro, collected after SARS-CoV-2 vaccination. Source of these receptors: a human donor who had recovered from COVID-19. Each CDR3 is given with its conserved first and last residue. The order of the fields is clone size, V gene, D gene, J gene, CDR3 protein, CDR3 DNA. The D gene is left open where the match is weak. Some rows have no size entry. The others give once, few or many, or a class for an expanded clone.

-	TRBV19	TRBD1	TRBJ1-1	CAILGQGNTEAFF	TGTGCCATCTTGGGACAGGGGAACACTGAAGCTTTCTTT
few	TRBV19	TRBD1	TRBJ1-5	CASKGQGNQPQHF	TGTGCCAGTAAGGGACAGGGAAATCAGCCCCAGCATTTT
-	TRBV2	TRBD2	TRBJ2-6	CASSLGLAGNSGANVLTF	TGTGCCAGCAGCCTTGGACTAGCGGGTAACTCTGGGGCCAACGTCCTGACTTTC
-	TRBV7-2	TRBD1	TRBJ2-7	CASSLGQVAHEQYF	TGTGCCAGCAGCCTGGGACAGGTCGCCCACGAGCAGTACTTC
-	TRBV7-7	-	TRBJ2-5	CASSLGSTGETQYF	TGTGCCAGCAGCTTAGGAAGCACCGGGGAGACCCAGTACTTC
-	TRBV7-2	TRBD2	TRBJ2-5	CASSSTGLALGRETQYF	TGTGCCAGCAGCTCCACGGGACTAGCCCTCGGTCGGGAGACCCAGTACTTC
few	TRBV19	-	TRBJ1-5	CASSIGGYQPQHF	TGTGCCAGTAGTATAGGGGGGTATCAGCCCCAGCATTTT
-	TRBV7-3	TRBD1	TRBJ2-2	CASSPQGASTGELFF	TGTGCCAGCAGCCCGCAGGGGGCCTCAACCGGGGAGCTGTTTTTT
few	TRBV20-1	TRBD2	TRBJ2-5	CSASPWREVRTQYF	TGCAGTGCTAGCCCCTGGCGGGAGGTCCGGACCCAGTACTTC
-	TRBV9	TRBD2	TRBJ2-5	CASSVQSGSIQETQYF	TGTGCCAGCAGCGTCCAAAGCGGGAGTATCCAAGAGACCCAGTACTTC
few	TRBV6-1	TRBD2	TRBJ2-3	CASSLGGGSTDTQYF	TGTGCCAGCAGCTTGGGGGGGGGAAGCACAGATACGCAGTATTTT
-	TRBV2	TRBD2	TRBJ2-3	CASSLPGLVGGTQYF	TGTGCCAGCAGTCTACCGGGACTAGTAGGTGGTACGCAGTATTTT
few	TRBV10-3	-	TRBJ1-1	CAISDRAEPNTEAFF	TGTGCCATCAGTGATAGGGCGGAACCGAACACTGAAGCTTTCTTT
-	TRBV12-3/TRBV12-4	-	TRBJ1-1	CASSLVSSNTEAFF	TGTGCCAGCAGTTTGGTCAGTTCGAACACTGAAGCTTTCTTT
-	TRBV5-3	TRBD2	TRBJ2-3	CARKVWTSELLTDTQYF	TGTGCCAGAAAGGTTTGGACTAGCGAGCTACTCACAGATACGCAGTATTTT
few	TRBV6-1	TRBD2	TRBJ2-1	CATEILEREQFF	TGTGCCACCGAAATCCTAGAGCGGGAACAGTTCTTC
few	TRBV5-1	-	TRBJ2-7	CASSELGSSYEQYF	TGCGCCAGCAGCGAGCTGGGCAGCTCCTACGAGCAGTACTTC
-	TRBV15	TRBD1	TRBJ1-1	CATSKAQTGQGAYAFF	TGTGCCACCAGCAAAGCACAAACCGGACAGGGGGCTTATGCTTTCTTT
-	TRBV6-5	TRBD1	TRBJ1-1	CASSYSRGLMNTEAFF	TGTGCCAGCAGTTACTCCAGGGGGCTAATGAACACTGAAGCTTTCTTT
-	TRBV20-1	TRBD1	TRBJ2-5	CSVRQGQETQYF	TGCAGTGTTCGACAGGGACAAGAGACCCAGTACTTC
few	TRBV20-1	-	TRBJ1-2	CSARDLGGSYGYTF	TGCAGTGCTAGAGATCTCGGGGGGAGTTACGGCTACACCTTC
-	TRBV28	TRBD2	TRBJ2-3	CASSLGTGTSGTDTQYF	TGTGCCAGCAGCTTAGGGACCGGGACTAGCGGCACAGATACGCAGTATTTT
few	TRBV19	-	TRBJ1-2	CASSIDSGYTF	TGTGCCAGTAGTATAGATTCCGGCTACACCTTC
-	TRBV25-1	TRBD1	TRBJ2-7	CASSGGQGKDEQYF	TGTGCCAGCAGTGGCGGACAGGGGAAGGACGAGCAGTACTTC
medium-sized	TRBV20-1	-	TRBJ1-1	CSARDPTASSNTEAFF	TGCAGTGCTAGAGATCCGACAGCCAGTTCGAACACTGAAGCTTTCTTT
-	TRBV27	-	TRBJ1-6	CASSFPGAPLHF	TGTGCCAGCAGTTTCCCGGGGGCACCCCTCCACTTT
few	TRBV11-3	-	TRBJ1-1	CASSLGPTQTFF	TGTGCCAGCAGCTTAGGACCCACCCAGACTTTCTTT
-	TRBV2	TRBD2	TRBJ2-1	CASRTELAGSLKEQFF	TGTGCCAGCAGGACGGAGCTAGCGGGGTCGCTCAAGGAGCAGTTCTTC
-	TRBV28	-	TRBJ1-2	CASSLPAAKHYGYTF	TGTGCCAGCAGTTTACCGGCCGCGAAGCACTATGGCTACACCTTC
once	TRBV4-1	-	TRBJ1-1	CASSRLEGVWGLNTEAFF	TGCGCCAGCAGCCGCCTAGAGGGTGTCTGGGGCTTGAACACTGAAGCTTTCTTT
-	TRBV7-3	-	TRBJ2-1	CASSLSARPGNEQFF	TGTGCCAGCAGCTTATCGGCCCGTCCGGGCAATGAGCAGTTCTTC
-	TRBV6-2/TRBV6-3	TRBD1	TRBJ2-5	CAGSQGQGSYQTQYF	TGTGCCGGCAGTCAGGGACAGGGTTCGTACCAGACCCAGTACTTC
-	TRBV28	-	TRBJ1-2	CATTASGGLDYGYTF	TGTGCCACGACAGCGTCCGGGGGGTTGGACTATGGCTACACCTTC
-	TRBV4-3	-	TRBJ1-1	CASSQRVPHGYTEAFF	TGCGCCAGCAGCCAAAGGGTCCCGCACGGTTACACTGAAGCTTTCTTT
-	TRBV7-9	-	TRBJ1-6	CASCSPRGVPNSPLHF	TGTGCCAGCTGCTCGCCTCGAGGGGTTCCAAACTCACCCCTCCACTTT
once	TRBV19	-	TRBJ1-2	CASSNAVGAYGYTF	TGTGCCAGTAGTAACGCCGTCGGGGCTTATGGCTACACCTTC
few	TRBV20-1	-	TRBJ1-2	CSARQTDARYGYTF	TGCAGTGCTAGGCAGACGGACGCTCGTTATGGCTACACCTTC
-	TRBV20-1	-	TRBJ2-1	CSARYGNLHNEQFF	TGCAGTGCTAGGTATGGGAATCTGCACAATGAGCAGTTCTTC
-	TRBV6-1	TRBD1	TRBJ2-7	CASRPGQGLYEQYF	TGTGCCAGCAGACCCGGACAGGGTCTGTACGAGCAGTACTTC
few	TRBV6-5	-	TRBJ1-6	CASSYTPGRRNSPLHF	TGTGCCAGCAGTTACACACCGGGACGGCGAAATTCACCCCTCCACTTT
-	TRBV6-1	TRBD1	TRBJ2-1	CASSRGQLSYNEQFF	TGTGCCAGCAGCCGGGGACAGCTCTCCTACAATGAGCAGTTCTTC
once	TRBV2	-	TRBJ1-3	CASRRTGSGNTIYF	TGTGCCAGCAGACGGACGGGCTCTGGAAACACCATATATTTT
-	TRBV6-1	-	TRBJ1-5	CASSSDRGLNQPQHF	TGTGCCAGCAGCTCCGATCGGGGTTTAAATCAGCCCCAGCATTTT
few	TRBV6-5	-	TRBJ1-2	CASSYSPDGGYTF	TGTGCCAGCAGTTATAGTCCAGACGGTGGCTACACCTTC
-	TRBV20-1	TRBD1	TRBJ1-2	CSARDLSRQGGYTF	TGCAGTGCTAGAGATTTGTCCAGACAGGGTGGCTACACCTTC
-	TRBV28	TRBD2	TRBJ2-2	CASSSLAGARRTGELFF	TGTGCCAGCAGCTCACTAGCGGGAGCACGGCGCACCGGGGAGCTGTTTTTT
few	TRBV6-1	TRBD1	TRBJ2-5	CASRWTGEETQYF	TGTGCCAGCAGGTGGACAGGGGAAGAGACCCAGTACTTC
-	TRBV6-1	-	TRBJ1-2	CASSPSQGHYGYTF	TGTGCCAGCAGCCCCTCCCAGGGGCACTATGGCTACACCTTC